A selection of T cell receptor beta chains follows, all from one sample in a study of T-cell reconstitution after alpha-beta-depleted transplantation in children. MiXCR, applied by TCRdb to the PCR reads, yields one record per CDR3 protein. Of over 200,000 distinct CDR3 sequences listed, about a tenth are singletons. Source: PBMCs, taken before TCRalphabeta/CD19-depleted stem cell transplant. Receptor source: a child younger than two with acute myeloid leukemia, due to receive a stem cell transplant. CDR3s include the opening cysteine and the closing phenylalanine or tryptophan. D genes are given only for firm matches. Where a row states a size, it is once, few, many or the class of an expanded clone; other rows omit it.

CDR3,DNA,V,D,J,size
CATSDTRWEDTGELFF,TGTGCCACCAGTGATACTCGATGGGAGGACACCGGGGAGCTGTTTTTT,TRBV24-1,.,TRBJ2-2,many
CSATDEDTDTQYF,TGCAGTGCTACGGACGAGGACACAGATACGCAGTATTTT,TRBV20-1,.,TRBJ2-3,many
CASSAPGTGGIGKNIQYF,TGCGCCAGCAGCGCCCCCGGGACAGGGGGCATCGGCAAAAACATTCAGTACTTC,TRBV4-1,TRBD1,TRBJ2-4,few
CASGQDPVPFNTGELFF,TGTGCCAGCGGCCAAGATCCCGTCCCGTTTAACACCGGGGAGCTGTTTTTT,TRBV3-1,.,TRBJ2-2,.
CSARVRAGEQFF,TGCAGTGCTAGAGTCCGCGCGGGTGAGCAGTTCTTC,TRBV20-1,.,TRBJ2-1,many
CSAIGLAGSSYEQYF,TGCAGTGCTATCGGGCTAGCGGGGAGCTCCTACGAGCAGTACTTC,TRBV20-1,TRBD2,TRBJ2-7,many
CASSRVGSAKNEQFF,TGTGCCAGCAGCCGAGTTGGGTCAGCCAAAAATGAGCAGTTCTTC,TRBV13,.,TRBJ2-1,.
CATSDPGTRDGYTF,TGTGCCACCAGTGATCCCGGGACTAGGGATGGCTACACCTTC,TRBV24-1,.,TRBJ1-2,.
CASSPWGLAMNEQFF,TGTGCCAGCAGTCCCTGGGGGCTAGCGATGAATGAGCAGTTCTTC,TRBV12-3/TRBV12-4,.,TRBJ2-1,many
CASSVVGVYGPYEQYF,TGTGCCAGCAGCGTAGTTGGGGTTTACGGCCCCTACGAGCAGTACTTC,TRBV9,.,TRBJ2-7,many
CASSLLADTQYF,TGTGCCAGCAGCTTATTGGCAGATACGCAGTATTTT,TRBV7-9,.,TRBJ2-3,many
CASSLEGLARYEQYF,TGTGCCAGCAGCTTAGAGGGACTAGCGAGGTACGAGCAGTACTTC,TRBV11-2,TRBD2,TRBJ2-7,many
CATSEPPGHHSEGNTEAFF,TGTGCCACCAGTGAGCCGCCGGGACACCACTCGGAGGGGAACACTGAAGCTTTCTTT,TRBV24-1,.,TRBJ1-1,many
CASSEPGQSNEQFF,TGCGCCAGCAGTGAACCGGGACAGAGCAATGAGCAGTTCTTC,TRBV10-2,TRBD1,TRBJ2-1,many
CASSSTSFGSYEQYF,TGTGCCAGCAGCTCTACTAGTTTCGGCTCCTACGAGCAGTACTTC,TRBV6-5,.,TRBJ2-7,many
CASSEAGFILLF,TGCGCCAGCAGTGAGGCAGGGTTTATCCTCCTCTTC,TRBV10-2,.,TRBJ2-1,many
CASSFSGRVLYNEQFF,TGTGCCAGCAGCTTTAGCGGGAGGGTGTTATACAATGAGCAGTTCTTC,TRBV7-9,TRBD2,TRBJ2-1,many
CASGPPGNEQFF,TGTGCCAGCGGCCCCCCGGGTAATGAGCAGTTCTTC,TRBV5-8,.,TRBJ2-1,.
CASSPLASSTDTQYF,TGCGCCAGCAGCCCACTAGCGAGTAGCACAGATACGCAGTATTTT,TRBV5-1,TRBD2,TRBJ2-3,many
CASRLLSSGNTIYF,TGTGCCAGCAGACTACTAAGCTCTGGAAACACCATATATTTT,TRBV6-1,.,TRBJ1-3,many
CASLQVGANEQFF,TGTGCCAGCCTCCAGGTAGGGGCGAATGAGCAGTTCTTC,TRBV25-1,.,TRBJ2-1,many
CSASFQRGRETQYF,TGCAGTGCTAGCTTCCAGCGAGGACGCGAGACCCAGTACTTC,TRBV20-1,.,TRBJ2-5,many
CASSLVSGYTEAFF,TGTGCCAGCAGCTTAGTATCGGGGTACACTGAAGCTTTCTTT,TRBV7-9,.,TRBJ1-1,many
CASSEAARSNQPQHF,TGTGCCAGCAGTGAAGCGGCAAGGAGCAATCAGCCCCAGCATTTT,TRBV6-1,.,TRBJ1-5,many
CASSKRGLAGGEQYF,TGTGCCAGCAGCAAGAGGGGACTAGCGGGAGGCGAGCAGTACTTC,TRBV9,TRBD2,TRBJ2-7,.
CASSPLAGGSSYNEQFF,TGTGCCAGCAGCCCGCTAGCGGGAGGGAGCTCCTACAATGAGCAGTTCTTC,TRBV7-8,TRBD2,TRBJ2-1,many
CASSPHDNEQFF,TGTGCCAGCAGCCCACACGACAATGAGCAGTTCTTC,TRBV5-5,.,TRBJ2-1,many
CASSLYGNTEAFF,TGTGCCAGCAGTTTGTACGGTAACACTGAAGCTTTCTTT,TRBV12-3/TRBV12-4,.,TRBJ1-1,.
CSARRARGNTGELFF,TGCAGTGCTAGAAGGGCCAGGGGGAACACCGGGGAGCTGTTTTTT,TRBV20-1,.,TRBJ2-2,many
CASSLALTGFSEQYF,TGCGCCAGCAGCTTGGCACTGACAGGGTTTAGCGAGCAGTACTTC,TRBV5-1,TRBD1,TRBJ2-7,many
CASEAGAGGDSYNEQFF,TGTGCCAGCGAGGCCGGTGCGGGAGGGGACTCCTACAATGAGCAGTTCTTC,TRBV3-1,TRBD2,TRBJ2-1,many
CASSQSFSRGRGEQFF,TGTGCCAGCAGCCAATCGTTTTCAAGGGGGAGGGGTGAGCAGTTCTTC,TRBV16,.,TRBJ2-1,many
CASSRDRGFYEQYF,TGTGCCAGCAGTAGGGACAGGGGATTCTACGAGCAGTACTTC,TRBV6-2/TRBV6-3,TRBD1,TRBJ2-7,many
CASSFRTGGGYTF,TGTGCCAGCAGTTTCCGGACAGGGGGCGGCTACACCTTC,TRBV27,TRBD1,TRBJ1-2,few
CASSWGIGSDTDTQYF,TGCGCCAGCAGCTGGGGTATCGGCTCCGACACAGATACGCAGTATTTT,TRBV5-1,.,TRBJ2-3,many
CASSLFDGSRDIQYF,TGTGCCAGCAGCTTATTTGACGGTTCAAGGGACATTCAGTACTTC,TRBV11-2,.,TRBJ2-4,few
CASTFLEGTRNEQFF,TGCGCCAGCACCTTCCTTGAGGGGACACGGAATGAGCAGTTCTTC,TRBV5-1,.,TRBJ2-1,once
CASSLGPLRYEQYF,TGCGCCAGCAGCTTAGGACCCCTTAGGTACGAGCAGTACTTC,TRBV5-1,.,TRBJ2-7,many
CSAALTGSFNQPQHF,TGCAGTGCTGCCTTAACCGGGAGCTTCAATCAGCCCCAGCATTTT,TRBV20-1,.,TRBJ1-5,many
CASSYWDGQPQHF,TGTGCCAGCAGTTACTGGGATGGTCAGCCCCAGCATTTT,TRBV6-6,.,TRBJ1-5,many
CASSPRTGTSGGYTF,TGTGCCAGCAGCCCAAGAACCGGGACTTCGGGTGGCTACACCTTC,TRBV7-4,.,TRBJ1-2,.
CASSSLAGGAEQFF,TGTGCCAGCAGCTCTCTAGCGGGAGGTGCTGAGCAGTTCTTC,TRBV7-2,TRBD2,TRBJ2-1,many
CATSAPAGTGGTDTQYF,TGTGCCACCAGTGCCCCAGCGGGGACAGGGGGCACAGATACGCAGTATTTT,TRBV24-1,TRBD1,TRBJ2-3,many
CAISESGTNEKLFF,TGTGCCATCAGTGAGTCGGGCACTAATGAAAAACTGTTTTTT,TRBV10-3,.,TRBJ1-4,many
CASSLISSGRNGELFF,TGTGCCAGCAGCTTAATTTCTTCGGGGAGGAACGGGGAGCTGTTTTTT,TRBV7-9,.,TRBJ2-2,many
CASSQAQNTGELFF,TGTGCCAGCAGCCAGGCACAGAACACCGGGGAGCTGTTTTTT,TRBV3-1,.,TRBJ2-2,many
CASRKGRANYGYTF,TGTGCCAGCAGGAAGGGACGGGCTAACTATGGCTACACCTTC,TRBV6-1,.,TRBJ1-2,many
CASSLVQAGGPRKETQYF,TGTGCCAGCAGCTTAGTACAAGCGGGAGGTCCCAGGAAAGAGACCCAGTACTTC,TRBV11-2,TRBD2,TRBJ2-5,many
CASSLSANEQFF,TGCGCCAGCAGCTTATCGGCCAATGAGCAGTTCTTC,TRBV5-1,.,TRBJ2-1,many
CASYPRADREAFF,TGTGCCAGCTACCCTAGGGCGGACAGGGAGGCTTTCTTT,TRBV27,TRBD1,TRBJ1-1,many